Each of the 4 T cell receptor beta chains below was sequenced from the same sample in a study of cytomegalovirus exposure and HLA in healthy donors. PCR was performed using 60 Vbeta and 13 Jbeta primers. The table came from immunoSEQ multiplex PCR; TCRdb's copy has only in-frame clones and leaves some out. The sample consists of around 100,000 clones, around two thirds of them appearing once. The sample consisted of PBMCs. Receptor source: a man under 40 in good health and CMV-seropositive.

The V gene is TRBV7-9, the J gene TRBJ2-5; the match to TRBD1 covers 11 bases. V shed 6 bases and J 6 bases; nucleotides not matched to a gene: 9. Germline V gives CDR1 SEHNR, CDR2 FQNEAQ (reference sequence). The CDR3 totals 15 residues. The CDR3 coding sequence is TGTGCCAGCAGTTCAACGGGACAGGGGGTAAAGACCCAGTACTTC. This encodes CASSSTGQGVKTQYF.

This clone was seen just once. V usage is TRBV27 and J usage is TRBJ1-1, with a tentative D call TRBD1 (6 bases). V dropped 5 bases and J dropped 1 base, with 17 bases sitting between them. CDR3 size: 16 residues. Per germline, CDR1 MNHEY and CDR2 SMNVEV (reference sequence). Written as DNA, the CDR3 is TGTGCCAGCAGTCCACTCCGGACAGAGGGGAACACTGAAGCTTTCTTT. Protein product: CASSPLRTEGNTEAFF.

For the CDR3, the DNA is TGCGCCAGCAGTGAGTTCTCCAGGGATTCACCCCTCCACTTT. This sequence encodes CASSEFSRDSPLHF. V gene TRBV10-2 combines with J gene TRBJ1-6, with D perhaps TRBD1 (5 bases). The germline V gene has CDR1 WSHSY and CDR2 SAAADI. Trimming stripped 1 base from V and 8 bases from J, with 9 bases between. The CDR3 has 14 amino acids.

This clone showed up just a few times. CDR3 DNA sequence: TGTGCCAGCAGCTATGGGACAGGGGGGAAAGAGACCCAGTACTTC. It encodes CASSYGTGGKETQYF. The chain joins TRBV7-2 to TRBJ2-5, with 11 nucleotides matching TRBD1. Germline V gene lookup returns CDR1 SGHTA and CDR2 FQGNSA. The CDR3 is 15 amino acids. The V segment lost 4 bases and the J segment 3 bases; nucleotides outside the gene matches: 4.